Included here is one T cell receptor beta chain sequence, with context. The sample belongs to a study of OX40 agonist ivuxolimab in advanced cancers. Study information: Cohort: 65% to 90% men, mean age approximately 66, aged roughly 23 to 79.

CDR3 length: 14 amino acids. From germline, CDR1 is SGHAT and CDR2 FQNNGV. V shed 2 bases and J shed 5 bases, with 12 bases lying between them. Clones were sequenced by immunoSEQ multiplex PCR, and TCRdb holds only the in-frame ones, with some missing. The sample includes more than 65,000 clones, approximately 82% of them seen just once. With autoimmune disease history or systemic immunosuppression, patients were excluded. The specimen was CD4+ or CD8+ T cells sorted from blood, collected in a trial of the OX40 agonist ivuxolimab. This clonotype was sampled from an adult with an advanced solid tumor such as melanoma, head and neck, liver or kidney cancer. The chain links TRBV11-2 to TRBJ1-2, with a possible D match to TRBD1 (6 bases). CDR3 loop: CASSLKTGPYGYTF. CDR3 sequence (DNA): TGTGCCAGCAGCTTAAAGACAGGACCTTATGGCTACACCTTC.